The source of this T cell receptor beta chain is a study of response to subunit inactivated influenza vaccine. Study outcomes and limitations: It was suggested by the authors that few new T cells are recruited by each seasonal influenza vaccination.

TCRdb reprocessed the RT-PCR reads with MiXCR, giving one entry per CDR3 protein. There are 650,000 to 800,000 distinct CDR3 sequences in the sample; about 15% occur only once, and around 6.5% lies in the top ten. This clonotype appeared many times. Its antigen is still unknown. V lost 0 bases and J 1 base, leaving 7 bases between the germline ends. The CDR3 has 15 amino acids. Germline CDR1 SGHRS, CDR2 YFSETQ. The receptor's source is a man aged 45 to 65 who received an inactivated influenza vaccine. V usage is TRBV5-1 and J usage is TRBJ2-2; TRBD2 might be the D (5 bases). The sample here was PBMCs from blood, taken 14 days before vaccination. The CDR3 protein is CASSLAAGNTGELFF. CDR3 coding DNA: TGCGCCAGCAGCTTGGCTGCGGGGAACACCGGGGAGCTGTTTTTT.